These T cell receptor beta chains were read from a single sample in a study of identifying expanded T cells in peripheral blood. Assay: immunoSEQ multiplex PCR; the TCRdb copy retains only in-frame clones and omits some. The data show about 89,000 clones, with about 91% seen just once and roughly 4% held by the top ten. Sequenced input: blood. All receptors come from a person aged 18 to 75 in good health. Each CDR3 is given with its conserved first and last residue. Fields, in order: CDR3 protein, CDR3 DNA, V gene, clone size, J gene, D gene. The D gene is left open where the match is weak. Rows may omit the clone size; those that give it use once, few, many or a size class.

cdr3_aa: CASSLGIGGAYTDTQYF
cdr3_nt: TGTGCCAGCAGCTTAGGGATCGGGGGGGCCTACACAGATACGCAGTATTTT
v_call: TRBV11-2
clone_size: -
j_call: TRBJ2-3
d_call: TRBD2

cdr3_aa: CASSSAEAGGAGYQPQHF
cdr3_nt: TGTGCCAGCAGCTCAGCGGAGGCAGGGGGCGCGGGATATCAGCCCCAGCATTTT
v_call: TRBV27
clone_size: -
j_call: TRBJ1-5
d_call: TRBD1

cdr3_aa: CSARSSYGYTF
cdr3_nt: TGCAGTGCTAGATCGTCTTATGGCTACACCTTC
v_call: TRBV20-1
clone_size: -
j_call: TRBJ1-2
d_call: -

cdr3_aa: CATHQVDRDDEQFF
cdr3_nt: TGTGCCACCCATCAAGTCGACAGGGACGATGAGCAGTTCTTC
v_call: TRBV13
clone_size: -
j_call: TRBJ2-1
d_call: TRBD1

cdr3_aa: CASFSTATNTEAFF
cdr3_nt: TGTGCCAGCTTCTCGACGGCCACGAACACTGAAGCTTTCTTT
v_call: TRBV18
clone_size: -
j_call: TRBJ1-1
d_call: -

cdr3_aa: CASSFWTAYEQYF
cdr3_nt: TGTGCCAGCAGTTTTTGGACAGCCTACGAGCAGTACTTC
v_call: TRBV28
clone_size: -
j_call: TRBJ2-7
d_call: -

cdr3_aa: CASSDSEVGELFF
cdr3_nt: TGTGCCAGCAGTGACTCGGAGGTCGGGGAGCTGTTTTTT
v_call: TRBV6-4
clone_size: -
j_call: TRBJ2-2
d_call: -

cdr3_aa: CASSLRTTINEQFF
cdr3_nt: TGCGCCAGCAGCTTGAGGACCACAATAAATGAGCAGTTCTTC
v_call: TRBV5-1
clone_size: -
j_call: TRBJ2-1
d_call: -

cdr3_aa: CASSIENSGGPAGELFF
cdr3_nt: TGTGCCAGTAGTATAGAGAACTCGGGAGGGCCAGCCGGGGAGCTGTTTTTT
v_call: TRBV19
clone_size: -
j_call: TRBJ2-2
d_call: TRBD2

cdr3_aa: CASSEHPWGQTYEQYF
cdr3_nt: TGTGCCAGCAGTGAACACCCGTGGGGACAGACCTACGAGCAGTACTTC
v_call: TRBV6-1
clone_size: few
j_call: TRBJ2-7
d_call: TRBD1

cdr3_aa: CASSLWGSEAFF
cdr3_nt: TGTGCCAGCAGCTTATGGGGAAGTGAAGCTTTCTTT
v_call: TRBV11-2
clone_size: -
j_call: TRBJ1-1
d_call: -

cdr3_aa: CASSFGGLATSGANVLTF
cdr3_nt: TGTGCCAGCAGTTTTGGGGGGCTTGCCACTTCTGGGGCCAACGTCCTGACTTTC
v_call: TRBV28
clone_size: once
j_call: TRBJ2-6
d_call: -

cdr3_aa: CASSRSVMGTGELFF
cdr3_nt: TGTGCCAGCTCACGTAGTGTTATGGGCACCGGGGAGCTGTTTTTT
v_call: TRBV18
clone_size: -
j_call: TRBJ2-2
d_call: -

cdr3_aa: CASSSQGAGELFF
cdr3_nt: TGTGCCAGCAGTTCTCAGGGTGCCGGGGAGCTGTTTTTT
v_call: TRBV6-5
clone_size: -
j_call: TRBJ2-2
d_call: -

cdr3_aa: CASSPGQGAMNTEAFF
cdr3_nt: TGTGCCAGCTCACCGGGACAGGGGGCCATGAACACTGAAGCTTTCTTT
v_call: TRBV18
clone_size: -
j_call: TRBJ1-1
d_call: TRBD1